Listed here are 11 T cell receptor beta chains from one sample, sequenced in a study of long-term antiretroviral therapy in people with HIV. immunoSEQ v3.0 was run at survey level. The repertoire was sequenced with immunoSEQ multiplex PCR; TCRdb's copy has only in-frame clones and lacks some. The data show under 20,000 clones, with approximately 90% seen just once and 10% to 15% held by the top ten. The starting material was unsorted PBMCs, obtained 0.6 years after starting antiretroviral therapy. The receptors were gathered from a middle-aged woman with HIV.

The chain joins TRBV7-9 to TRBJ1-3; tentatively, D is TRBD1 (5 bases). This CDR3 is 14 amino acids long. Trimming removed 1 base from V and 4 bases from J, with 8 bases in between. In germline, CDR1 is SEHNR, CDR2 FQNEAQ (reference sequence). The chain's CDR3 is CASSLGQQGNTIYF. The DNA for the CDR3 is TGTGCCAGCAGCTTAGGACAGCAAGGAAACACCATATATTTT.

The chain is built from TRBV30 and TRBJ1-1; weak D call: TRBD1 (5 bases). V was shortened by 1 base and J by 0 bases, with 6 bases between the two germline ends. This CDR3 region has 13 residues. CDR1 GTSNPN and CDR2 SVGIG come from the germline V gene (reference sequence). As DNA, the CDR3 is TGTGCCTGGAGTGCGGGGGTGAACACTGAAGCTTTCTTT. This gives the protein CAWSAGVNTEAFF.

CDR3 sequence (DNA): TGTGCCAGCTCACCGGGACAGGACTCCTACGAGCAGTACTTC. Protein sequence: CASSPGQDSYEQYF. This chain joins TRBV18 and TRBJ2-7; TRBD1 matches 8 bases. The germline V gene encodes CDR1 KGHSH and CDR2 LQKENI. Germline trimming cut 3 bases from V and 0 bases from J; bases unmatched to any gene: 1. CDR3 size: 14 residues.

This chain joins TRBV7-8 and TRBJ1-1; 12 nucleotides line up with TRBD1. V shed 6 bases, J shed 0 bases, and the junction held 8 bases outside the gene matches. CDR1 and CDR2 (germline): SGHVS, FQNEAQ. CDR3 size: 17 residues. The CDR3 nucleotides are TGTGCCAGCAGGGGGACAGGGGGCAAAAAGATGAACACTGAAGCTTTCTTT. As protein: CASRGTGGKKMNTEAFF. The full variable domain, its missing parts supplied by reference TRBV7-8 and TRBJ1-1, is GAGVSQSPRYKVAKRGQDVALRCDPISGHVSLFWYQQALGQGPEFLTYFQNEAQLDKSGLPSDRFFAERPEGSVSTLKIQRTQQEDSAVYLCASRGTGGKKMNTEAFFGQGTRLTVV.

This chain connects TRBV2 to TRBJ1-3; D might be TRBD1 (5 bases). Germline V lookup: CDR1 SNHLY, CDR2 FYNNEI. This CDR3 spans 13 amino acids. V lost 8 bases and J lost 1, with 9 bases in between. In DNA, the CDR3 is TGTGCCAGCGGGGCAGCTTCTGGAAACACCATATATTTT. Its translation is CASGAASGNTIYF.

The V call is TRBV1, the J call TRBJ2-5. TRBV1 is assigned pseudogene status. CDR3 length equals 14 residues. This CDR3 reads CTSSHTTGGKTQYF. CDR3 bases: TGCACCAGCAGCCACACAACCGGTGGAAAGACCCAGTACTTC.

This clone appeared a single time. The chain has TRBV7-9 and TRBJ1-2; TRBD1 might be the D (6 bases). Germline lookup yields CDR1 SEHNR and CDR2 FQNEAQ (reference sequence). V was cut by 5 bases and J by 1 base, with 14 bases left in between. The CDR3 is 15 amino acids. CDR3 amino acids: CASSERTGFNYGYTF. DNA of the CDR3: TGTGCCAGCAGCGAACGAACAGGGTTTAACTATGGCTACACCTTC.

This chain uses TRBV25-1 with TRBJ2-3, with D hard to call. Deletions cut 3 bases from V and 6 bases from J, with 16 bases between. Germline CDR1 reads MGHDK; CDR2 reads SYGVNS. CDR3 length: 15 amino acids. The CDR3 coding sequence is TGTGCCAGCAGTGACCGCGACCGCAGCCGGGATACGCAGTATTTT. Encoded protein: CASSDRDRSRDTQYF.

The genes are TRBV6-1 and TRBJ2-7; 7 bases match TRBD1. V lost 0 bases to trimming and J lost 0 bases; unmatched junction nucleotides: 2. Germline values: CDR1 MNHNS, CDR2 SASEGT. CDR3 length equals 15 residues. CDR3 nucleotides: TGTGCCAGCAGTGAAGCGGGGACAGCCTCCTACGAGCAGTACTTC. Its protein product is CASSEAGTASYEQYF.

The V call is TRBV19, the J call TRBJ2-3; D might be TRBD1 (5 bases). Germline values: CDR1 LNHDA, CDR2 SQIVND (reference sequence). The CDR3 consists of 18 residues. V gave up 0 bases and J gave up 0 bases, with 16 bases separating them. In nucleotides, the CDR3 is TGTGCCAGTAGTATAGACCCTAGACAGTTAGCTAGCACAGATACGCAGTATTTT. This translates into CASSIDPRQLASTDTQYF.

The chain combines TRBV18 with TRBJ1-1, with TRBD1 matching 8 bases. The CDR3 covers 15 residues. V lost 3 bases, J lost 1 base, and 4 bases stayed unmatched. Germline V gene lookup returns CDR1 KGHSH and CDR2 LQKENI. In DNA, the CDR3 is TGTGCCAGCTCACCCAGACAGGGGTGGAACACTGAAGCTTTCTTT. This translates into CASSPRQGWNTEAFF.